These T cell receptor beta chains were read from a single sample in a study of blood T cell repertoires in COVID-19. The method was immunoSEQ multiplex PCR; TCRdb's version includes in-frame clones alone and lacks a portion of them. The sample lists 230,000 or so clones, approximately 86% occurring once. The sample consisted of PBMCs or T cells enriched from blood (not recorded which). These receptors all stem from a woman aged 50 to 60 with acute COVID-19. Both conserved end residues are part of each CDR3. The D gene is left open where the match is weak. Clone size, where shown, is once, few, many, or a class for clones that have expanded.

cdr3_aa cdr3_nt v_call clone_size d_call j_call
CAISPGQASYEQYF TGTGCCATCTCACCGGGACAGGCCTCCTACGAGCAGTACTTC TRBV28 - TRBD1 TRBJ2-7
CASLLRNTIYF TGTGCCAGTCTCCTTCGAAACACCATATATTTT TRBV19 - - TRBJ1-3
CASSQEPGGNYGYTF TGCGCCAGCAGCCAAGAACCAGGGGGAAACTATGGCTACACCTTC TRBV4-3 - TRBD1 TRBJ1-2
CASSKDGIPGQPQHF TGTGCCAGTAGTAAGGACGGGATTCCGGGACAGCCCCAGCATTTT TRBV19 once - TRBJ1-5
CASSVLGNYNEQFF TGTGCCAGCAGTGTACTAGGGAACTACAATGAGCAGTTCTTC TRBV2 - - TRBJ2-1
CASSLQNRQSSYNEQFF TGTGCCAGCAGTTTACAAAATCGACAGAGCTCCTACAATGAGCAGTTCTTC TRBV14 - - TRBJ2-1
CASSLVYRDTGELFF TGCGCCAGCAGCTTGGTATATCGGGACACCGGGGAGCTGTTTTTT TRBV5-1 - - TRBJ2-2
CASSFRGFNGYTF TGTGCCAGCAGTTTTAGGGGATTCAACGGCTACACCTTC TRBV27 - - TRBJ1-2
CASGRVDYGYTF TGTGCCAGCGGCAGGGTGGACTATGGCTACACCTTC TRBV28 - - TRBJ1-2
CASSVVGLAGGQETQYF TGTGCCAGCAGCGTAGTGGGCTTAGCGGGTGGTCAAGAGACCCAGTACTTC TRBV9 - TRBD2 TRBJ2-5
CASSSSGQGNKQFF TGTGCCAGCAGCTCCTCGGGACAGGGGAATAAGCAGTTCTTC TRBV7-3 - TRBD1 TRBJ2-1
CASSVGHEGPNQPQHF TGTGCCAGCAGCGTAGGGCACGAGGGTCCTAATCAGCCCCAGCATTTT TRBV9 - - TRBJ1-5
CASSLTGGGTDTQYF TGTGCCAGCAGCTTAACCGGCGGGGGCACAGATACGCAGTATTTT TRBV7-3 - - TRBJ2-3
CASSLAGVRAETQYF TGTGCCAGCAGTCTAGCGGGAGTTAGGGCAGAGACCCAGTACTTC TRBV6-2/TRBV6-3 - TRBD2 TRBJ2-5
CASSLIPGSGANVLTF TGTGCCAGCAGCTTAATTCCAGGGTCTGGGGCCAACGTCCTGACTTTC TRBV7-3 few - TRBJ2-6
CASSLEQGIAYEQYF TGTGCCAGCAGCTTAGAACAGGGAATTGCGTACGAGCAGTACTTC TRBV7-9 - - TRBJ2-7
CASSKKRQGRWATNEKLFF TGTGCCAGCAGCAAAAAGAGACAGGGGCGATGGGCAACTAATGAAAAACTGTTTTTT TRBV21-1 - - TRBJ1-4
CASSLDAAGYDEQYF TGTGCCAGCAGCTTAGATGCGGCCGGGTATGACGAGCAGTACTTC TRBV11-2 - - TRBJ2-7
CASSLPGQYYEQYF TGTGCCAGCAGTTTGCCCGGACAGTACTACGAGCAGTACTTC TRBV28 - - TRBJ2-7
CASTPADRGNQPQHF TGTGCCAGCACCCCCGCCGACAGGGGGAATCAGCCCCAGCATTTT TRBV28 once TRBD1 TRBJ1-5
CASSQAGSTDTQYF TGTGCCAGCAGCCAAGCGGGATCCACAGATACGCAGTATTTT TRBV7-2 - TRBD2 TRBJ2-3
CASGALGDSGDNEQFF TGTGCCAGCGGCGCCCTGGGGGACAGTGGAGACAATGAGCAGTTCTTC TRBV7-9 many TRBD1 TRBJ2-1